These T cell receptor beta chains were read from a single sample in a study of T cell clones after liver transplantation. Sequencing used immunoSEQ multiplex PCR; TCRdb keeps in-frame clones, though not all of them. The data contain 75,000 to 85,000 clones, roughly 83% of them singletons. Material: CD4+ T cells from blood, obtained at the 22-month timepoint. The receptor source for this set is a human patient who received a liver transplant. Some T cells may possibly be graft donor cells. Both conserved end residues are part of each CDR3. The D gene is left open where the match is weak. Clone size appears in some rows only: once, few, many, or a class for an expanded clone.

>-|13|TRBJ1-1|TRBV18|TRBD1
CASSSDRDTEAFF
TGTGCCAGCTCATCGGACAGGGACACTGAAGCTTTCTTT
>-|14|TRBJ2-7|TRBV6-5|TRBD1
CASSIDRVAYEQYF
TGTGCCAGCAGTATTGACAGGGTCGCCTACGAGCAGTACTTC
>-|15|TRBJ1-4|TRBV7-9|TRBD1
CASSSTGQIGEKLFF
TGTGCCAGCAGCTCCACGGGACAGATAGGTGAAAAACTGTTTTTT
>-|14|TRBJ2-2|TRBV4-2|-
CASSQTQGAGELFF
TGTGCCAGCAGCCAAACGCAGGGAGCCGGGGAGCTGTTTTTT
>once|15|TRBJ2-1|TRBV5-6|TRBD2
CASSSRTLARNEQFF
TGTGCCAGCAGCTCCCGTACACTAGCGCGCAATGAGCAGTTCTTC
>once|13|TRBJ2-7|TRBV7-2|-
CASSLDEGGEQYF
TGTGCCAGCAGCTTAGACGAGGGCGGCGAGCAGTACTTC
>-|14|TRBJ1-5|TRBV6-1|-
CASSGPTEHQPQHF
TGTGCCAGCAGTGGGCCGACAGAGCATCAGCCCCAGCATTTT
>few|13|TRBJ1-1|TRBV4-3|-
CASSLSAQTEAFF
TGCGCCAGCAGCCTCTCGGCTCAGACTGAAGCTTTCTTT
>-|16|TRBJ2-3|TRBV7-9|-
CASSSTKPSRADTQYF
TGTGCCAGCAGCTCCACCAAACCGAGTCGGGCAGATACGCAGTATTTT
>-|14|TRBJ1-1|TRBV2|-
CASSKQVRDTEAFF
TGTGCCAGCAGTAAACAGGTTCGTGACACTGAAGCTTTCTTT
>few|11|TRBJ2-1|TRBV6-6|-
CASSYHIEQFF
TGTGCCAGCAGTTACCACATAGAGCAGTTCTTC
>-|16|TRBJ2-3|TRBV5-5|TRBD2
CASSPGTSGTVDTQYF
TGTGCCAGCAGCCCTGGGACTAGCGGGACGGTGGATACGCAGTATTTT
>-|16|TRBJ2-2|TRBV19|-
CASKGYQGTNTGELFF
TGTGCCAGTAAAGGGTATCAGGGGACGAACACCGGGGAGCTGTTTTTT
>-|10|TRBJ1-3|TRBV6-6|-
CASYGNTIYF
TGTGCCAGCTATGGAAACACCATATATTTT
>-|13|TRBJ1-6|TRBV6-5|-
CASSYSADSPLHF
TGTGCCAGCAGTTACTCGGCGGATTCACCCCTCCACTTT
>once|14|TRBJ2-1|TRBV4-3|-
CASSQVAGRNEQFF
TGCGCCAGCAGCCAAGTCGCGGGGCGCAATGAGCAGTTCTTC
>-|17|TRBJ2-7|TRBV28|TRBD2
CASRRRKTSGSPDEQYF
TGTGCCAGTCGCCGGAGAAAGACTAGCGGGAGTCCCGACGAGCAGTACTTC
>-|12|TRBJ2-1|TRBV7-2|TRBD2
CASSPSGTSRFF
TGTGCCAGCAGCCCGTCCGGGACTAGTCGGTTCTTC
>once|18|TRBJ2-6|TRBV7-2|TRBD2
CASSAQLAGGLGANVLTF
TGTGCCAGCAGCGCCCAACTAGCGGGGGGGCTTGGGGCCAACGTCCTGACTTTC